This TCR beta chain appears in the sequencing data of a study of blood T cell repertoires in COVID-19. Note on this clone: Distinct nucleotide sequences in the sample also encode this CDR3.

V was cut by 0 bases and J by 3 bases, with 15 bases left in between. CDR1 LGHDT and CDR2 YNNKEL come from the germline V gene (reference sequence). The CDR3 length is 16 residues. Here immunoSEQ multiplex PCR was the method, and the copy in TCRdb shows in-frame clones only, minus some. This table has 150,000 to 200,000 clones, 70% to 90% appearing once. The sequence came from a human donor with active or convalescent COVID-19. The donor label of this sample is uncertain. The chain employs TRBV3-1 (or the pseudogene TRBV3-2) and TRBJ2-7; D might be TRBD2 (6 bases). The sequencing input was peripheral blood. The CDR3 DNA reads as TGTGCCAGCAGCCAAGATGGAGGGGTGGGGAGCTACGAGCAGTACTTC. Residues: CASSQDGGVGSYEQYF.